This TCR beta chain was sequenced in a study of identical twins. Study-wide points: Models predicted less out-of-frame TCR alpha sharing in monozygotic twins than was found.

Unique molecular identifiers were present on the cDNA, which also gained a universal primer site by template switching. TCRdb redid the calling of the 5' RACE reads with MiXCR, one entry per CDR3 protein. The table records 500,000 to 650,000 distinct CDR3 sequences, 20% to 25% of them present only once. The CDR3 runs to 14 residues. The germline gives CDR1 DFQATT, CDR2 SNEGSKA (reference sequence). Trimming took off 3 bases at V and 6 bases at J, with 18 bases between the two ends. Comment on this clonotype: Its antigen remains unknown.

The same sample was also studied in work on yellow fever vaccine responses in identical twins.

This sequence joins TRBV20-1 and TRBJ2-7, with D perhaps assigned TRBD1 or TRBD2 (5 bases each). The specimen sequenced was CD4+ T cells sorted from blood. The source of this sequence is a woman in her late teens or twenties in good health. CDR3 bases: TGCAGTGCTAGGAGGCTGGGGGTGTATGGCGAGCAGTACTTC. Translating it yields CSARRLGVYGEQYF.